The 8 T cell receptor beta chains below all came from one sample that was sequenced in a study of cytomegalovirus exposure and HLA in healthy donors. Primers: 60 Vbeta forward and 13 Jbeta reverse. TCRdb's table, derived via immunoSEQ multiplex PCR, lists solely in-frame clones and lacks some. The sample lists about 120,000 clones, around 77% seen once, with 3.7% in the top ten. The source material was PBMCs. The receptors come from a human donor in good health.

V gene TRBV28 combines with J gene TRBJ2-5, with 7 bases identical to TRBD2. Trimming took 5 bases from V and 5 from J; bases not matched to a gene: 14. Germline V CDR1 and CDR2: MDHEN, SYDVKM. The CDR3 is 16 residues long. CDR3 DNA sequence: TGTGCCAGCAGTACCTCGGGAGGCCGGGTTGTTGAGACCCAGTACTTC. This sequence encodes CASSTSGGRVVETQYF.

CDR3: CASSLQGTGPYEQYF. CDR3 DNA sequence: TGTGCCAGCAGCCTTCAAGGGACAGGGCCCTACGAGCAGTACTTC. The J gene is TRBJ2-7, the V gene TRBV2; 9 bases line up with TRBD1. CDR1 and CDR2 (germline): SNHLY, FYNNEI. The junction had 8 bases not matched to a gene; V was cut back by 6 bases and J by 2 bases. The CDR3 runs to 15 residues. Variable domain in full (rest from reference TRBV2 and TRBJ2-7): EPEVTQTPSHQVTQMGQEVILRCVPISNHLYFYWYRQILGQKVEFLVSFYNNEISEKSEIFDDQFSVERPDGSNFTLKIRSTKLEDSAMYFCASSLQGTGPYEQYFGPGTRLTVT.

V is TRBV7-8 and J is TRBJ2-5, with 12 bases aligning to TRBD2. The germline gives CDR1 SGHVS, CDR2 FQNEAQ. The CDR3 extends over 18 amino acids. After removal of 1 base from V and 5 bases from J, the junction contained 11 bases not matched to a gene. The CDR3 DNA sequence: TGTGCCAGCAGCTTAGTACGGACTAGCGGGACTCGGTGGGAGACCCAGTACTTC. Translating it yields CASSLVRTSGTRWETQYF.

This clone was seen a few times. The chain recombines TRBV2 with TRBJ2-5; tentative D call: TRBD2 (7 bases). This CDR3 has 15 amino acids. The ends were cut back, 3 bases at V and 3 bases at J, with 14 bases in the middle. Germline CDR1 and CDR2: SNHLY and FYNNEI. The DNA of the CDR3 is TGTGCCAGCAGTGATGGGGGGGCCTCGGAAGAGACCCAGTACTTC. Protein sequence: CASSDGGASEETQYF. The whole variable domain, remainder taken from reference TRBV2 and TRBJ2-5, is EPEVTQTPSHQVTQMGQEVILRCVPISNHLYFYWYRQILGQKVEFLVSFYNNEISEKSEIFDDQFSVERPDGSNFTLKIRSTKLEDSAMYFCASSDGGASEETQYFGPGTRLLVL.

This clone was seen a few times. The gene calls are TRBV6-5 and TRBJ2-1; 7 positions match TRBD2. The V segment lost 4 bases and the J segment 7 bases; nucleotides outside the gene matches: 7. The CDR3 runs 14 residues. Germline lookup yields CDR1 MNHEY and CDR2 SVGAGI. In DNA form, the CDR3 reads TGTGCCAGCAGTTCTGACGGCGGGAGAAATGAGCAGTTCTTC. Its protein product is CASSSDGGRNEQFF.

The chain links TRBV6-1 to TRBJ1-4, with TRBD1 matching over 9 bases. The CDR3 runs 14 residues. With V trimmed by 11 bases and J by 6 bases, 10 bases remained unmatched. Germline assignment: CDR1 MNHNS and CDR2 SASEGT. This CDR3 is CAVMRDRVDEKLFF. For the CDR3, the DNA is TGTGCCGTAATGAGGGACAGGGTGGATGAAAAACTGTTTTTT.

V gene TRBV21-1 combines with J gene TRBJ2-1; TRBD1, the table's D call, was not compared with the DNA. TRBV21-1 is a recognized pseudogene. The length of the CDR3 is 14 residues. The CDR3 region is CASGPGQGHNEQFF. CDR3 nucleotides: TGTGCCAGCGGACCGGGACAGGGACACAATGAGCAGTTCTTC.

This clone was counted a single time. This sequence joins TRBV7-9 and TRBJ2-3, with 7 bases matching TRBD1. CDR1 SEHNR and CDR2 FQNEAQ come from the germline V gene (reference sequence). J lost 10 bases, V lost 3 bases, and 7 bases had no gene match. The CDR3 has 13 amino acids. The CDR3 reads CASSLTGTEAQYF. DNA of the CDR3: TGTGCCAGCAGCTTGACAGGGACAGAAGCGCAGTATTTT.